These 27 T cell receptor beta chains share one sample of origin, sequenced in a study of prognosis after radiotherapy for stage I lung cancer. Using two-round multiplex PCR, the authors amplified TCR beta CDR3 from genomic DNA. Gene-specific TRBV and TRBJ primers were used in PCR round one. TCRdb reanalysed the multiplex PCR reads using MiXCR and keeps one entry per CDR3 protein. The table shows about 15,000 distinct CDR3 sequences, with about a sixth occurring only once. The sample in question was PBMCs, obtained before or after stereotactic body radiation therapy (not recorded which). Source of these receptors: a donor over 45 with non-small cell lung cancer.

This clonotype was observed at least ten times. This chain uses TRBV28 with TRBJ2-1; 13 bases are shared with TRBD2. CDR3 length: 16 amino acids. Germline V gene sequence: CDR1 MDHEN, CDR2 SYDVKM. J lost 8 bases, V lost 5 bases, and 9 bases had no gene match. The CDR3 DNA is TGTGCCAGCAGTCCCTCCGGGACTAGCGGGAACCATGAGCAGTTCTTC. Protein sequence: CASSPSGTSGNHEQFF.

At least ten counts were recorded for this clonotype. This chain joins TRBV24-1 and TRBJ1-1; D not certain. There are 11 residues in the CDR3. In germline, CDR1 is KGHDR, CDR2 SFDVKD. Trimming took off 7 bases at V and 5 bases at J, with 7 bases between the two ends. The CDR3 here is CATRGGTEAFF. The CDR3 coding sequence is TGTGCCACCAGGGGCGGAACTGAAGCTTTCTTT.

This clonotype showed up many times. The chain's CDR3 is CASSPGLGAHEQYF. DNA for the CDR3: TGTGCCAGCTCACCAGGACTAGGTGCCCACGAGCAGTACTTC. The chain has TRBV18 and TRBJ2-7; TRBD2 matches at 7 bases. The junction had 6 bases not matched to a gene; V was cut back by 2 bases and J by 5 bases. CDR1 is KGHSH and CDR2 is LQKENI in the germline V gene. The CDR3 runs 14 residues.

Many counts were recorded for this clonotype. The CDR3 is CASSTGTTYAFF. The CDR3 DNA sequence: TGTGCCAGCAGCACCGGGACGACATATGCTTTCTTT. The chain links TRBV7-9 to TRBJ1-1; D may be TRBD1 (5 bases). V was shortened by 5 bases and J by 11 bases, with 15 bases between the two germline ends. This CDR3 comprises 12 residues. Germline values: CDR1 SEHNR, CDR2 FQNEAQ (reference sequence).

Remarks on this clonotype: Since a much larger clone is just one base distant, this may be a read error. The chain couples TRBV6-2 or TRBV6-3 to TRBJ2-4; 10 bases match TRBD1. The CDR3 extends over 14 amino acids. V shed 5 bases and J 12 bases; nucleotides not matched to a gene: 10. Germline loops: CDR1 MNHEY, CDR2 SVGEGT. The DNA for the CDR3 is TGTGCCAGCAGTGTGACAGGGGGCAGGGACACTCAGTACTTC. Residues: CASSVTGGRDTQYF.

This clonotype was counted many times. The rearrangement links TRBV4-3 to TRBJ1-4; TRBD1 matches at 7 bases. The CDR3 is 16 amino acids. V shed 0 bases, J shed 8 bases, and the junction held 9 bases outside the gene matches. CDR1 is LGHNA, CDR2 YSLEER, per germline. CDR3 bases: TGCGCCAGCAGCCAAGATTGGGGGGGACAGCTGGAAAAACTGTTTTTT. Amino acid sequence: CASSQDWGGQLEKLFF.

This clonotype was detected once. The chain combines TRBV5-8 with TRBJ2-7, with 9 bases fitting TRBD1. The CDR3 runs 15 residues. Germline CDR1 reads SGHTS; CDR2 reads YDEGEE. Losses at the gene ends were 0 bases for V and 6 bases for J; bases not matched to a gene: 7. CDR3 nucleotides: TGTGCCAGCAGCTTGGAAAGGACAGGGGAGGGCGAGCAGTACTTC. Amino acid sequence: CASSLERTGEGEQYF.

This clonotype appeared many times. J is TRBJ1-3 and V is TRBV7-9, with a weak D call TRBD1 (5 bases). Germline lookup yields CDR1 SEHNR and CDR2 FQNEAQ (reference sequence). The CDR3 contains 16 residues. Trimming pared 0 bases from V and 0 bases from J, leaving 9 bases between. CDR3 sequence (DNA): TGTGCCAGCAGCTTAGCGCTGGGGGGCTCTGGAAACACCATATATTTT. Translated: CASSLALGGSGNTIYF.

The sample holds many counts of this clonotype. The chain has TRBV29-1 and TRBJ2-3; D remains ambiguous. V was trimmed by 3 bases and J by 3 bases, leaving 7 bases between them. Germline V gene data show CDR1 as SQVTM and CDR2 as ANQGSEA. The CDR3 runs 12 residues. The CDR3 sequence is CSVDLSTDTQYF. CDR3 DNA: TGCAGCGTTGACCTCAGTACAGATACGCAGTATTTT.

The rearrangement joins TRBV2 to TRBJ1-4; 10 bases are a match to TRBD1. Germline CDR1 reads SNHLY; CDR2 reads FYNNEI. Trimming cost V 4 bases and J 3 bases; bases outside gene matches: 2. This CDR3 has 15 residues. In DNA form, the CDR3 reads TGTGCCAGCAGTGGACAGGGGGCACCTAATGAAAAACTGTTTTTT. It yields the protein CASSGQGAPNEKLFF.

The sample holds many counts of this clonotype. The chain is built from TRBV2 and TRBJ2-1, with 9 bases identical to TRBD2. The CDR3 is 16 residues long. Germline CDR1 reads SNHLY; CDR2 reads FYNNEI. Trimming cost V 6 bases and J 6 bases; bases outside gene matches: 12. The CDR3 spells CASRGGLAGVRNEQFF. Written as DNA, the CDR3 is TGTGCCAGCAGGGGGGGTTTAGCGGGAGTTCGCAATGAGCAGTTCTTC.

This clonotype was counted between two and nine times. Since a much larger clone is just one base distant, this may be a read error. The J gene is TRBJ1-3, the V gene TRBV20-1, with no clear D. The germline gives CDR1 DFQATT, CDR2 SNEGSKA (reference sequence). This CDR3 contains 13 residues. The CDR3 sequence: CGARVTSGNTIYF. Written as DNA, the CDR3 is TGCGGTGCTAGAGTCACTTCTGGAAACACCATATATTTT.

This clonotype was seen many times. The chain joins TRBV18 to TRBJ1-2; 8 bases align to TRBD1. Germline assignment: CDR1 KGHSH and CDR2 LQKENI. J lost 4 bases, V lost 4 bases, and 17 bases had no gene match. CDR3 length: 18 amino acids. In DNA form, the CDR3 reads TGTGCCAGCTCACGACTCAAAATACCGGGACAGGCCTCCTATGGCTACACCTTC. Protein product: CASSRLKIPGQASYGYTF.

There are many counts of this clonotype. The chain is built from TRBV20-1 and TRBJ2-5; a weak D match, TRBD1 (6 bases). CDR1 is DFQATT, CDR2 SNEGSKA, per germline (reference sequence). The CDR3 covers 15 residues. V dropped 3 bases and J dropped 1 base, with 15 bases sitting between them. The CDR3 sequence is CSASPAQGTQETQYF. The CDR3, as DNA: TGCAGTGCTAGCCCGGCACAGGGAACCCAAGAGACCCAGTACTTC.

This clonotype appeared many times. The V call is TRBV20-1, the J call TRBJ1-4, with D perhaps matching TRBD1 (5 bases). The CDR3 covers 15 residues. Trimming left V 5 bases short and J 3 bases short, with 16 bases between. Germline CDR1 DFQATT, CDR2 SNEGSKA (reference sequence). CDR3: CSAEGPGRSNEKLFF. DNA for the CDR3: TGCAGTGCTGAGGGTCCGGGACGGTCTAATGAAAAACTGTTTTTT.

This clonotype was recorded at least ten times. This chain uses TRBV30 with TRBJ2-4, with a weak D call TRBD2 (5 bases). Germline loops: CDR1 GTSNPN, CDR2 SVGIG (reference sequence). With 0 bases removed from V and 8 bases from J, the gap between germline ends came to 8 bases. The CDR3 runs 12 residues. The CDR3 bases are TGTGCCTGGAGTGTCGGGGTTGACATTCAGTACTTC. Encoded protein: CAWSVGVDIQYF.

As to this clonotype: This may arise from a read error, as a much more abundant clone is one base away. The chain recombines TRBV4-1 with TRBJ2-1; 8 bases fit TRBD2. CDR1 is MGHRA and CDR2 is YSYEKL in the germline V gene. The J segment lost 7 bases and the V segment lost 4 bases, leaving 24 bases of the junction unmatched. The CDR3 sequence is 20 residues long. In nucleotides, the CDR3 is TGCGCCAGCAGCCCACACGGGCCGCCCGGGGGGGCAGTAGTTTGGAATGAGCAGTTCTTC. This gives the protein CASSPHGPPGGAVVWNEQFF.

This clonotype was counted at least ten times. This chain uses TRBV9 with TRBJ2-3; D is unresolved. CDR3 length: 14 amino acids. Trimming stripped 4 bases from V and 1 base from J, with 10 bases between. Germline V CDR1 and CDR2: SGDLS, YYNGEE. For the CDR3, the DNA is TGTGCCAGCAGCCAAGAATGGGGCACAGATACGCAGTATTTT. Residues: CASSQEWGTDTQYF. The whole variable domain, filled in from reference TRBV9 and TRBJ2-3, reads DSGVTQTPKHLITATGQRVTLRCSPRSGDLSVYWYQQSLDQGLQFLIQYYNGEERAKGNILERFSAQQFPDLHSELNLSSLELGDSALYFCASSQEWGTDTQYFGPGTRLTVL.

There are many counts of this clonotype. The V call is TRBV29-1, the J call TRBJ1-4; D is perhaps TRBD1 (5 bases). This CDR3 is 14 amino acids long. The germline V gene encodes CDR1 SQVTM and CDR2 ANQGSEA. The V gene lost 4 bases and the J gene lost 7 bases, with 16 bases spanning the gap. The CDR3 bases are TGCAGCGTTGCCCCGGACACAATGGGTGAAAAACTGTTTTTT. Translated: CSVAPDTMGEKLFF.

This clonotype occurred many times. The chain combines TRBV7-8 with TRBJ1-4; no clear D gene. Germline CDR1 and CDR2: SGHVS and FQNEAQ. The V end was cut by 5 bases, the J end by 4 bases, with 14 bases between. The CDR3 loop spans 15 amino acids. Here the CDR3 reads CASSPFTVLNEKLFF. In DNA form, the CDR3 reads TGTGCCAGCAGCCCGTTTACAGTACTTAATGAAAAACTGTTTTTT. Based on the CDR3 plus reference TRBV7-8 and TRBJ1-4, the full variable domain is GAGVSQSPRYKVAKRGQDVALRCDPISGHVSLFWYQQALGQGPEFLTYFQNEAQLDKSGLPSDRFFAERPEGSVSTLKIQRTQQEDSAVYLCASSPFTVLNEKLFFGSGTQLSVL.

The rearrangement joins TRBV19 to TRBJ2-1, with D perhaps TRBD1 (5 bases). The CDR3 loop spans 15 amino acids. Germline-derived CDR1 and CDR2 are LNHDA and SQIVND (reference sequence). Between the trimmed V and J ends, which lost 4 bases and 0 bases, there was a span of 10 bases. The DNA of the CDR3 is TGTGCCAGTAGTACCGGCGACAGCTCCTACAATGAGCAGTTCTTC. This gives the protein CASSTGDSSYNEQFF. Full variable domain (outside the CDR3, taken from reference TRBV19 and TRBJ2-1): DGGITQSPKYLFRKEGQNVTLSCEQNLNHDAMYWYRQDPGQGLRLIYYSQIVNDFQKGDIAEGYSVSREKKESFPLTVTSAQKNPTAFYLCASSTGDSSYNEQFFGPGTRLTVL.

V usage is TRBV4-1 and J usage is TRBJ1-3; D remains ambiguous. Trimming stripped 4 bases from V and 0 bases from J, with 22 bases between. There are 19 residues in the CDR3. Per germline, CDR1 MGHRA and CDR2 YSYEKL. CDR3 amino acids: CASSRPGTSVKGSGNTIYF. In DNA form, the CDR3 reads TGCGCCAGCAGCCGCCCCGGTACGTCGGTCAAGGGCTCTGGAAACACCATATATTTT.

This clonotype occurred many times. The CDR3 loop is CASSFWAQQGTGELFF. The DNA for the CDR3 is TGTGCCAGCAGCTTTTGGGCACAACAGGGCACCGGGGAGCTGTTTTTT. This chain links TRBV7-8 with TRBJ2-2, with D possibly matching TRBD1 (6 bases). The CDR3 has 16 amino acids. Germline-derived CDR1 and CDR2 are SGHVS and FQNEAQ. V was trimmed by 3 bases and J by 4 bases, leaving 15 bases between them.

This clonotype came up many times. V gene TRBV18 combines with J gene TRBJ2-3; no firm D call. Trimming removed 6 bases from V and 1 base from J, with 14 bases in between. The germline gives CDR1 KGHSH, CDR2 LQKENI. This CDR3 is 15 amino acids long. The CDR3 here is CASSKGRKGTDTQYF. As DNA, the CDR3 is TGTGCCAGCTCTAAGGGAAGGAAGGGCACAGATACGCAGTATTTT.

This clonotype has a count of ten or more. This sequence joins TRBV19 and TRBJ2-3, with TRBD2 identical over 7 bases. CDR3 length equals 11 residues. Germline CDR1 and CDR2: LNHDA and SQIVND (reference sequence). The trim removed 5 bases at V and 11 bases at J, leaving 4 bases unmatched. In DNA form, the CDR3 reads TGTGCCAGTAGTGAGCGGGATGGGCAGTATTTT. This encodes CASSERDGQYF. Using reference TRBV19 and TRBJ2-3 for the parts outside the CDR3, the full variable domain is DGGITQSPKYLFRKEGQNVTLSCEQNLNHDAMYWYRQDPGQGLRLIYYSQIVNDFQKGDIAEGYSVSREKKESFPLTVTSAQKNPTAFYLCASSERDGQYFGPGTRLTVL.

This clonotype occurred many times. The chain is built from TRBV20-1 and TRBJ2-3, with D perhaps matching TRBD1 or TRBD2 (6 bases each). This CDR3 region has 16 residues. Germline-derived CDR1 and CDR2 are DFQATT and SNEGSKA (reference sequence). Between the trimmed V and J ends, which lost 6 bases and 0 bases, there was a span of 19 bases. The CDR3 nucleotides read TGCAGTGCCCAAGGTGGGGGGCAGCCTAGCACAGATACGCAGTATTTT. It codes for CSAQGGGQPSTDTQYF.

This clonotype was picked up many times. The rearrangement uses TRBV10-3 and TRBJ2-5, with 7 bases aligning to TRBD2. The trim removed 2 bases at V and 0 bases at J, leaving 3 bases unmatched. The length of the CDR3 is 15 residues. Germline lookup yields CDR1 ENHRY and CDR2 SYGVKD. The CDR3 sequence: CAISEVGGNQETQYF. CDR3 DNA sequence: TGTGCCATCAGTGAGGTGGGGGGGAACCAAGAGACCCAGTACTTC.